This record looks at one TCR beta chain sequence and its context. Trimming stripped 0 bases from V and 0 bases from J, with 7 bases between. Germline V gene lookup returns CDR1 SGDLS and CDR2 YYNGEE. The CDR3 is 15 residues long. Authors' methods: Estimated nucleated cell counts came from reference gene primer amplification. Only in-frame clones appear in the TCRdb table, and some are missing; sequencing was by immunoSEQ multiplex PCR. Clone size and the V and J calls come from that table; the DNA yielded D and trimming. The sample comprises 65,000 to 90,000 clones, roughly 88% of which are singletons, and 5.5% to 7.5% rests with the top ten. These data belong to a study of blood T cell repertoires in COVID-19. Study at large: The United States, Italy and Spain were the sources of the acute and convalescent COVID-19 samples. In each case, the material was cDNA or gDNA derived from T cells, B-cell-depleted T cells, or PBMCs.

Sequencing was performed on peripheral blood. The chain combines TRBV9 with TRBJ2-1; no reliable D call. The source of this sequence is a woman older than 75 with acute or convalescent COVID-19. CDR3 in amino acids: CASSVDGISYNEQFF. The CDR3 DNA reads as TGTGCCAGCAGCGTAGACGGTATCTCCTACAATGAGCAGTTCTTC.